This T cell receptor beta chain originates from a study of PD-L1 blockade in urothelial cancer. Regarding the study as a whole: A below-median TCR clonality in blood before treatment predicted better survival. The study found that durable-benefit patients expanded tumor-associated blood clones more at 3 weeks.

CDR1 and CDR2 from the germline V gene are MNHNS and SASEGT. V was trimmed by 7 bases and J by 6 bases, leaving 14 bases between them. CDR3 length: 13 residues. In regard to this clone: As yet, its antigen is unknown.

Spiked synthetic TCR analogs estimated absolute template abundance per PCR. The data were produced by immunoSEQ multiplex PCR, yet TCRdb's version contains in-frame clones alone and is incomplete. The profile shows over 40,000 clones, about four fifths of them singletons. Source: PBMCs, taken around atezolizumab (anti-PD-L1) treatment. The rearrangement links TRBV6-1 to TRBJ2-3, with D tentatively TRBD2 (5 bases). The clonotype comes from a man in his 70s with urothelial cancer. The CDR3 loop reads CASTVGVLDTQYF. Written as DNA, the CDR3 is TGTGCCAGCACGGTCGGGGTGTTGGATACGCAGTATTTT.